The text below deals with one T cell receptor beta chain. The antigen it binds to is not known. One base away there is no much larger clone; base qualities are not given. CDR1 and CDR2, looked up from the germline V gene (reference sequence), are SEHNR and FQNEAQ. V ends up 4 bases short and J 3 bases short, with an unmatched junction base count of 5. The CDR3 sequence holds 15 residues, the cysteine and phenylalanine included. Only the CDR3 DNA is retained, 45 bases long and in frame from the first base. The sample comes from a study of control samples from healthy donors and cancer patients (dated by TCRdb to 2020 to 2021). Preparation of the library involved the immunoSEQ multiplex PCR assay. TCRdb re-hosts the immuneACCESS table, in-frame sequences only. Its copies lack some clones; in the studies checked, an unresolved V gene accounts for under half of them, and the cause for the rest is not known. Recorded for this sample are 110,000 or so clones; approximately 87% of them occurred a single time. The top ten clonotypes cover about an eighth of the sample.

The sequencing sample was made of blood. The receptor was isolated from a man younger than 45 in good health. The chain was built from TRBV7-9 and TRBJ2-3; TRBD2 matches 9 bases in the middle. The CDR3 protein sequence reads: CASSSFAGGTDTQYF. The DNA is TGTGCCAGCAGCTCCTTCGCGGGGGGGACAGATACGCAGTATTTT.